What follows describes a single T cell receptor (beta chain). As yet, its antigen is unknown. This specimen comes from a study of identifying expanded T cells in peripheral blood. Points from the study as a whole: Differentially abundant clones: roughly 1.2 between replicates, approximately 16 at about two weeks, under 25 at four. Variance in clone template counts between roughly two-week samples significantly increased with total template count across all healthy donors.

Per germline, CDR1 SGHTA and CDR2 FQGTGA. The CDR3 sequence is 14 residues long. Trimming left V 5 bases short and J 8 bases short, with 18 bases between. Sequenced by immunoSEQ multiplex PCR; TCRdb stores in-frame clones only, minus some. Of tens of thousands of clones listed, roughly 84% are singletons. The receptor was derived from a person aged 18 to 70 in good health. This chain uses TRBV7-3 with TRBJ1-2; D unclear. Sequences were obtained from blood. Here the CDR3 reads CASSPLYRSGGYTF. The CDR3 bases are TGTGCCAGCAGCCCCCTTTACCGGTCGGGGGGCTACACCTTC.